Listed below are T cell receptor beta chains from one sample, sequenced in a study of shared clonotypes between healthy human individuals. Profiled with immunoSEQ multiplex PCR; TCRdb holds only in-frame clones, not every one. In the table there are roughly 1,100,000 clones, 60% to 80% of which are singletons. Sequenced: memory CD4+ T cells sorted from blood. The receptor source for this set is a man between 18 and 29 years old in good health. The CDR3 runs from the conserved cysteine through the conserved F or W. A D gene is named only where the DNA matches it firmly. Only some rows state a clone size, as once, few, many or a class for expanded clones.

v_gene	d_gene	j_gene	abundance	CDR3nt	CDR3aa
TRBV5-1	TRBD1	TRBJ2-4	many	TGCGCCAGCAGCCCGGACAGGTTCACCAAAAACATTCAGTACTTC	CASSPDRFTKNIQYF
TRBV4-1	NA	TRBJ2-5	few	TGCGCCAGCAGCGCTAGGGGGACCCAGTACTTC	CASSARGTQYF
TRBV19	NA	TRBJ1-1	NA	TGTGCCAGTAGTATGGCCGGGACCGTGAACACTGAAGCTTTCTTT	CASSMAGTVNTEAFF
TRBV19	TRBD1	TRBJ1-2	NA	TGTGCCAGTAGTAGGGGACAGGCAAGAGATGGCTACACCTTC	CASSRGQARDGYTF
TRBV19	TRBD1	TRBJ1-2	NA	TGTGCCAGTAGTACCACAGGGGAGAACTATGGCTACACCTTC	CASSTTGENYGYTF
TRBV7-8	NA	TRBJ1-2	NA	TGTGCCAGCAGCTTAGACGCGGGAAAAGGTGGTGGCTACACCTTC	CASSLDAGKGGGYTF
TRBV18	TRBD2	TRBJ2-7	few	TGTGCCAGCTCCCAGGCAATTCCGGCGGGGGGGTCTCTCTACGAGCAGTACTTC	CASSQAIPAGGSLYEQYF
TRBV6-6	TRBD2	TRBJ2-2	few	TGTGCCAGCAGTTTCAAACTAGCGGACACCGGGGAGCTGTTTTTT	CASSFKLADTGELFF
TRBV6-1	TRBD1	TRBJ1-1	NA	TGTGCCAGCAGTGGCACCGGGACAGGGAGGAACACTGAAGCTTTCTTT	CASSGTGTGRNTEAFF
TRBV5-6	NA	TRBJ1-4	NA	TGTGCCAGCAGCTCTCGTCGTGCTAATGAAAAACTGTTTTTT	CASSSRRANEKLFF
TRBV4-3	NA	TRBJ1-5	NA	TGCGCCAGCAGCCAAGAAGTAAGGGCCAATCAGCCCCAGCATTTT	CASSQEVRANQPQHF
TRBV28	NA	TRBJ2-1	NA	TGTGCCAGCTCCTGGGGGGCTTTAGGGAATGAGCAGTTCTTC	CASSWGALGNEQFF